This is a list of T cell receptor beta chains from one sample in a study of blood T cells in healthy people across ages. TCRdb called the 5' RACE reads again in MiXCR, with one record for every CDR3 protein. The repertoire includes approximately 350,000 distinct CDR3 sequences, roughly half of them detected once, and 51% sits in the top ten. Sequencing was done on a sample of blood. These TCRs come from a man aged 55 to 70 in good health. The conserved cysteine and the conserved F or W are not part of the CDR3 here.

V: TRBV6-6; J: TRBJ2-5; CDR3: ASSYSRNRGQETQY
V: TRBV20-1; J: TRBJ2-1; CDR3: SASRGRGYNEQF
V: TRBV20-1; J: TRBJ2-1; CDR3: SARNPREITNEQF
V: TRBV28; J: TRBJ2-7; CDR3: ASSRGTDLEQY
V: TRBV29-1; J: TRBJ2-5; CDR3: GHQETQY
V: TRBV9; J: TRBJ1-2; CDR3: ASSGRPGDGYT
V: TRBV15; J: TRBJ1-2; CDR3: ATSRDRRGGYT
V: TRBV12-3/TRBV12-4; J: -; CDR3: ASRVNRVPYEQY
V: TRBV4-3; J: TRBJ2-4; CDR3: ASSQDKGGRDIQY
V: TRBV5-1; J: TRBJ2-7; CDR3: ANHQSYEQY
V: TRBV15; J: TRBJ2-5; CDR3: ATSRDKATSQETQY
V: TRBV7-6; J: TRBJ2-7; CDR3: ASSGGLAETYEQY
V: TRBV20-1; J: TRBJ2-7; CDR3: SARDHQRGNNEQY
V: TRBV4-3; J: TRBJ2-1; CDR3: ASSQGPRALSSYNEQF
V: TRBV10-3; J: TRBJ1-2; CDR3: AISDPTPSYGYT
V: TRBV6-5; J: TRBJ2-1; CDR3: ASIAGGTPYEQF
V: TRBV5-1; J: -; CDR3: ASSRIGGVHEQY
V: TRBV6-6; J: TRBJ2-3; CDR3: ASSPDFPDTQY
V: TRBV3-1; J: TRBJ1-5; CDR3: ASSQEGGKPQH
V: TRBV11-2; J: TRBJ2-1; CDR3: ASSLDPYPSGGLLNEQF
V: TRBV5-1; J: TRBJ2-5; CDR3: ASSLSGGAEETQY
V: TRBV27; J: TRBJ2-7; CDR3: ASRVQGRSYEQY
V: TRBV9; J: TRBJ2-4; CDR3: ASSVRQAKNIQY
V: TRBV6-6; J: TRBJ2-7; CDR3: ASRPLGRDYEQY
V: TRBV7-2; J: TRBJ2-1; CDR3: ASSLGWGPAYNEQF
V: TRBV6-6; J: TRBJ1-2; CDR3: ASTGRNNGYT
V: TRBV6-6; J: TRBJ1-1; CDR3: ASSKHSFAEAF
V: TRBV28; J: TRBJ2-4; CDR3: ASSSIEGPKNIQY
V: TRBV6-5; J: TRBJ1-2; CDR3: ASSYVQGPRLYGYT
V: TRBV7-9; J: TRBJ2-3; CDR3: ASSWEGTQY
V: TRBV7-9; J: TRBJ2-5; CDR3: ASSLRGGKETQY
V: TRBV29-1; J: TRBJ2-7; CDR3: SVTSTIEYEQY
V: TRBV12-3/TRBV12-4; J: TRBJ2-5; CDR3: ASSLYANRVGEETQY
V: TRBV20-1; J: TRBJ2-3; CDR3: SALRGGTDTQY
V: TRBV30; J: TRBJ1-2; CDR3: SWMAPNYDYT
V: TRBV29-1; J: TRBJ1-6; CDR3: SVTESVTSPLH
V: TRBV11-1; J: TRBJ2-7; CDR3: ASSLGKGLAGVPYEQY
V: TRBV5-6; J: TRBJ2-5; CDR3: ASSFSVPGETQY
V: TRBV12-3/TRBV12-4; J: TRBJ1-6; CDR3: ASSPKGQRAGSPLH
V: TRBV10-3; J: TRBJ1-2; CDR3: AISVQGARNGYT
V: TRBV7-9; J: TRBJ2-5; CDR3: ASSLAVGLETQY
V: TRBV18; J: TRBJ1-4; CDR3: ASSQGQGEEKLF
V: TRBV6-6; J: TRBJ2-7; CDR3: ASNGAGGRYEQY
V: TRBV7-2; J: TRBJ2-3; CDR3: ASSPHPGLDGTDTQY
V: TRBV7-3; J: TRBJ2-3; CDR3: ASSSTGIVGDTQY
V: TRBV3-1; J: TRBJ2-1; CDR3: ASSHRVLAGIVHNEQF
V: TRBV25-1; J: TRBJ2-1; CDR3: ASSDPQLAGNLGEQF